The rows below give T cell receptor beta chains drawn from one sample of a study of blood T cell repertoires in COVID-19. Sequencing was performed with immunoSEQ multiplex PCR; in TCRdb, only in-frame clones are kept and a portion is missing. The sample has 200,000 to 250,000 clones, roughly 89% seen once. Material for sequencing was PBMCs or T cells enriched from blood (not recorded which). Receptor source: a woman in her twenties or thirties with acute COVID-19. Each CDR3 is given with its conserved first and last residue. The D gene is left open where the match is weak. Only some rows state a clone size, as once, few, many or a class for expanded clones.

j_call	v_call	d_call	cdr3_length	clone_size	cdr3_aa	cdr3_nt
TRBJ2-2	TRBV6-1	.	16	.	CASSEMWGALIGELFF	TGTGCCAGCAGTGAAATGTGGGGCGCTTTAATCGGGGAGCTGTTTTTT
TRBJ2-2	TRBV19	.	15	.	CASSMSRANTGELFF	TGTGCCAGTAGTATGTCCAGGGCGAACACCGGGGAGCTGTTTTTT
TRBJ1-6	TRBV4-3	.	13	.	CASSQLSNSPLHF	TGCGCCAGCAGCCAACTGAGTAATTCACCCCTCCACTTT
TRBJ2-7	TRBV7-9	TRBD1	14	.	CASSTRTGVHEQYF	TGTGCCAGCAGCACCAGGACAGGGGTCCACGAGCAGTACTTC
TRBJ2-2	TRBV30	TRBD1	13	.	CAWNTGGSGELFF	TGTGCCTGGAATACAGGGGGCAGCGGGGAGCTGTTTTTT
TRBJ1-6	TRBV2	.	14	.	CASRKGLTNSPLHF	TGTGCCAGCAGAAAGGGACTCACAAATTCACCCCTCCACTTT
TRBJ2-1	TRBV28	TRBD1	14	.	CASNGQGSYNEQFF	TGTGCCAGCAACGGACAGGGGTCGTACAATGAGCAGTTCTTC
TRBJ1-2	TRBV6-2/TRBV6-3	TRBD1	17	.	CASSYFATGGADYGYTF	TGTGCCAGCAGTTATTTTGCGACAGGGGGCGCAGACTATGGCTACACCTTC
TRBJ2-1	TRBV7-9	.	14	once	CASSSTYSYNEQFF	TGTGCCAGCAGCTCCACCTACTCCTACAATGAGCAGTTCTTC
TRBJ2-1	TRBV10-3	TRBD1	13	.	CAISPDPTGGQFF	TGTGCCATCAGTCCTGACCCGACAGGGGGGCAGTTCTTC
TRBJ2-7	TRBV2	TRBD1	14	.	CASISRTGDYEQYF	TGTGCCAGCATTAGTAGGACAGGGGATTACGAGCAGTACTTC
TRBJ2-1	TRBV11-2	.	15	.	CASSFRGWGYNEQFF	TGTGCCAGCAGCTTTCGGGGATGGGGCTACAATGAGCAGTTCTTC
TRBJ2-2	TRBV9	.	13	.	CASSATNPGELFF	TGTGCCAGCAGCGCTACGAACCCCGGGGAGCTGTTTTTT
TRBJ1-5	TRBV15	.	15	.	CATSRDRGSNQPQHF	TGTGCCACCAGCAGAGATAGGGGTAGCAATCAGCCCCAGCATTTT
TRBJ1-4	TRBV29-1	.	15	.	CSFRQRAATNEKLFF	TGCAGCTTCCGCCAGAGGGCCGCAACTAATGAAAAACTGTTTTTT
TRBJ1-2	TRBV29-1	.	10	.	CSVDRYGYTF	TGCAGCGTTGATCGGTATGGCTACACCTTC
TRBJ1-4	TRBV19	.	16	once	CASSIVSGAGNEKLFF	TGTGCCAGTAGTATTGTTAGCGGCGCGGGTAATGAAAAACTGTTTTTT
TRBJ1-1	TRBV7-9	.	14	.	CASSSHQGNTEAFF	TGTGCCAGCAGCTCCCATCAGGGGAACACTGAAGCTTTCTTT
TRBJ1-1	TRBV7-7	.	15	.	CASSALPGDHTEAFF	TGTGCTAGCAGCGCACTCCCAGGGGATCACACTGAAGCTTTCTTT
TRBJ2-3	TRBV3-1/TRBV3-2	TRBD2	15	.	CASSLAGVGTDTQYF	TGTGCCAGCAGTCTAGCGGGGGTCGGCACAGATACGCAGTATTTT
TRBJ2-3	TRBV4-1	TRBD2	16	.	CASSQVLAGLTDTQYF	TGCGCCAGCAGCCAAGTACTAGCGGGGCTCACAGATACGCAGTATTTT
TRBJ1-2	TRBV19	.	13	.	CATRDTENYGYTF	TGTGCCACTAGGGACACTGAAAACTATGGCTACACCTTC
TRBJ1-5	TRBV11-2	TRBD1	16	.	CASSSGTGGSNQPQHF	TGTGCCAGCAGCTCCGGGACAGGGGGCTCGAATCAGCCCCAGCATTTT
TRBJ1-2	TRBV5-8	.	17	.	CASSLPPSSIDNYGYTF	TGTGCCAGCAGCTTACCCCCGTCCTCTATTGATAACTATGGCTACACCTTC
TRBJ2-1	TRBV24-1	TRBD2	14	.	CATSATSAYNEQFF	TGTGCCACCAGTGCGACTAGCGCATACAATGAGCAGTTCTTC